Included here is one T cell receptor (beta chain) sequence, with context. The sample belongs to a study of blood T cell repertoires in COVID-19. In the study overall: There were acute and convalescent COVID-19 samples, and they came from the United States, Italy and Spain.

Clones were sequenced by immunoSEQ multiplex PCR, and TCRdb holds only the in-frame ones, with some missing. The repertoire holds about 160,000 clones, with 78% as singletons. The receptor's source is a woman older than 75 with acute or convalescent COVID-19. The sequencing sample was made of peripheral blood.

CDR3 residues: CASSQPGGEGLTSPLHF. The CDR3 DNA reads as TGTGCCAGCAGCCAACCCGGAGGGGAGGGTTTGACTTCACCCCTCCACTTT. The J gene is TRBJ1-6, the V gene TRBV3-1 (or the pseudogene TRBV3-2), with a possible D match to TRBD1 (5 bases). This CDR3 has 17 residues. The V and J ends lost 2 bases and 9 bases respectively, with 20 bases between them. Germline CDR1 is LGHDT and CDR2 is YNNKEL (reference sequence).